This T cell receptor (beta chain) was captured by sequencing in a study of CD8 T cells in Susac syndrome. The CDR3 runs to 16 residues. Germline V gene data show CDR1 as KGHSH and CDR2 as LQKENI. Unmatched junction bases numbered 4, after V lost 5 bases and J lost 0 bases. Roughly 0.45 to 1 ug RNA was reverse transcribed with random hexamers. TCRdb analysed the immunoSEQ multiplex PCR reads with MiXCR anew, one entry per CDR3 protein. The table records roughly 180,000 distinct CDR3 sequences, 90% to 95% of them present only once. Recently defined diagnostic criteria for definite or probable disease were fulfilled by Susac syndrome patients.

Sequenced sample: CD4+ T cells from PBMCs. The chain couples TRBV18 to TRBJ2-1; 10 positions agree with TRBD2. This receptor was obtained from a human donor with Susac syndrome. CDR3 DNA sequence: TGTGCCAGCTCAGTCCCTAGCGGGAGCTCCTACAATGAGCAGTTCTTC. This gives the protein CASSVPSGSSYNEQFF.